Presented here are 16 T cell receptor beta chains from one specimen sequenced in a study of T cell clones after liver transplantation. Some clones are missing from TCRdb's copy, which holds only in-frame ones; the method was immunoSEQ multiplex PCR. The data contain about 74,000 clones, 80% of them seen just once; the ten biggest clones take up about 0.6%. The sample here was CD4+ T cells from blood, taken before liver transplant. These receptors were collected from a human donor who received a liver transplant.

This sequence joins TRBV7-2 and TRBJ2-2, with TRBD2 identical over 9 bases. The ends lost 2 bases at V and 7 bases at J; junction bases unmatched: 5. Germline CDR1 and CDR2: SGHTA and FQGNSA. The CDR3 is 15 amino acids. In DNA form, the CDR3 reads TGTGCCAGCAGCTTATTGACTAGCGGTGTCGGGGAGCTGTTTTTT. Translated, it gives CASSLLTSGVGELFF.

V usage is TRBV5-1 and J usage is TRBJ2-5; D is possibly TRBD2 (6 bases). The CDR3 extends over 14 amino acids. Germline loops: CDR1 SGHRS, CDR2 YFSETQ. V dropped 4 bases and J dropped 1 base, with 11 bases sitting between them. The CDR3 spells CASSPGDVQETQYF. The CDR3 coding sequence is TGCGCCAGCAGCCCGGGGGACGTCCAAGAGACCCAGTACTTC.

The chain is built from TRBV28 and TRBJ1-1; D is undetermined. From germline, CDR1 is MDHEN and CDR2 SYDVKM. The CDR3 sequence is 15 residues long. V shed 6 bases and J shed 4 bases, with 18 bases lying between them. The CDR3 DNA reads TGTGCCAGCAGCCCTTATCCCCACCGCAGCACTGAAGCTTTCTTT. It codes for CASSPYPHRSTEAFF.

This sequence joins TRBV10-1 and TRBJ2-1, with 8 bases lining up with TRBD1. CDR1 and CDR2 from the germline V gene are WNHNN and SYGVQD (reference sequence). Unmatched junction bases numbered 11, after V lost 3 bases and J lost 7 bases. The CDR3 contains 16 residues. CDR3 sequence: CASSDKPRGQWNEQFF. In DNA, the CDR3 is TGCGCCAGCAGTGATAAGCCCAGGGGGCAGTGGAATGAGCAGTTCTTC.

This clone has only a few counts. This chain uses TRBV19 with TRBJ1-5, with TRBD1 matching 7 bases. Germline V gives CDR1 LNHDA, CDR2 SQIVND (reference sequence). The CDR3 has 14 amino acids. J gave up 5 bases and V 9 bases, and 10 bases lay outside the gene matches. CDR3 nucleotide sequence: TGTGCCAGCAGATCGACAGGGCGCGATCAGCCCCAGCATTTT. Protein product: CASRSTGRDQPQHF.

The sample holds a few counts of this clone. V is TRBV29-1 and J is TRBJ1-4; D gene unclear. Trimming removed 6 bases at V and 6 bases at J, with 8 bases between. The CDR3 length is 11 residues. The germline V gene encodes CDR1 SQVTM and CDR2 ANQGSEA. Here the CDR3 reads CSVRKDEKLFF. The CDR3, as DNA: TGCAGCGTCAGGAAGGATGAAAAACTGTTTTTT. Based on the CDR3 plus reference TRBV29-1 and TRBJ1-4, the full variable domain is SAVISQKPSRDICQRGTSLTIQCQVDSQVTMMFWYRQQPGQSLTLIATANQGSEATYESGFVIDKFPISRPNLTFSTLTVSNMSPEDSSIYLCSVRKDEKLFFGSGTQLSVL.

The CDR3 is CASSQRESNEQFF. In DNA, the CDR3 is TGTGCCAGTAGTCAGCGGGAAAGCAATGAGCAGTTCTTC. The V gene is TRBV19, the J gene TRBJ2-1; 7 bases fit TRBD2. The CDR3 is made up of 13 amino acids. With V trimmed by 5 bases and J by 6 bases, 4 bases remained unmatched. The germline V gene encodes CDR1 LNHDA and CDR2 SQIVND (reference sequence).

This chain connects TRBV7-9 to TRBJ2-1; D might be TRBD1 or TRBD2, each matching 5 bases. With 4 bases removed from V and 0 bases from J, the gap between germline ends came to 10 bases. The CDR3 loop spans 15 amino acids. Germline CDR1 SEHNR, CDR2 FQNEAQ (reference sequence). The CDR3 loop is CASSSRDLSYNEQFF. The CDR3 region has the DNA TGTGCCAGCAGCTCCCGGGACCTCTCCTACAATGAGCAGTTCTTC.

V and J are TRBV11-2 and TRBJ2-7, with a weak D call TRBD1 (5 bases). The CDR3 is made up of 13 amino acids. Looked up from germline, CDR1 is SGHAT and CDR2 is FQNNGV. V shed 1 base and J shed 7 bases, with 11 bases lying between them. Written as DNA, the CDR3 is TGTGCCAGCAGCTTAGTGGACACAGGAGAGCAGTACTTC. It encodes CASSLVDTGEQYF.

The chain has TRBV2 and TRBJ1-3; the D is unclear. Germline lookup yields CDR1 SNHLY and CDR2 FYNNEI. The CDR3 length is 12 residues. Trimming shortened V by 3 bases and J by 4 bases, and 4 bases separated the two germline ends. The CDR3 loop is CASSDQGNTIYF. CDR3 DNA: TGTGCCAGCAGTGACCAGGGAAACACCATATATTTT.

J is TRBJ2-2 and V is TRBV27, with TRBD2 matching 8 bases. This CDR3 is built from 14 residues. The V gene's germline CDR1 is MNHEY and CDR2 SMNVEV (reference sequence). V was pared by 6 bases and J by 8 bases, with 8 bases of the junction left unmatched. This chain's CDR3 is CASRLMREAGELFF. DNA for the CDR3: TGTGCCAGCAGATTAATGCGGGAGGCGGGGGAGCTGTTTTTT.

The chain is built from TRBV7-6 and TRBJ2-5; D gene ambiguous. V dropped 5 bases and J dropped 6 bases, with 13 bases sitting between them. In germline, CDR1 is SGHVS, CDR2 FNYEAQ. This CDR3 has 13 residues. The CDR3 DNA reads as TGTGCCAGCAGCGTCTCCATTCAGAAGACCCAGTACTTC. It encodes CASSVSIQKTQYF.

This clone turned up a few times. This chain connects TRBV28 to TRBJ2-3; D is perhaps TRBD2 (6 bases). The CDR3 contains 17 residues. Germline CDR1 MDHEN, CDR2 SYDVKM. V lost 6 bases and J 0 bases, leaving 19 bases between the germline ends. The DNA of the CDR3 is TGTGCCAGCAGAACGTTCATGTGGAGGGGAAGCACAGATACGCAGTATTTT. Translated, it gives CASRTFMWRGSTDTQYF.

The CDR3 coding sequence is TGTGCCAGCAGAAGACCAGGGTTGATCTACGAGCAGTACTTC. It encodes CASRRPGLIYEQYF. The gene calls are TRBV28 and TRBJ2-7, with D perhaps TRBD1 (5 bases). The CDR3 totals 14 residues. The V end was cut by 6 bases, the J end by 3 bases, with 15 bases between. Germline CDR1 and CDR2: MDHEN and SYDVKM.

The chain links TRBV2 to TRBJ2-3; 14 bases line up with TRBD2. The ends lost 9 bases at V and 3 bases at J; junction bases unmatched: 14. CDR3 length: 18 amino acids. Germline CDR1 SNHLY, CDR2 FYNNEI. In DNA, the CDR3 is TGTGCCAGGACCCGACTAGCGGGAGGGCTCAGGGGGACAGATACGCAGTATTTT. Encoded protein: CARTRLAGGLRGTDTQYF.

The J gene is TRBJ1-1, the V gene TRBV6-5; D remains unclear. This CDR3 has 13 residues. CDR1 MNHEY and CDR2 SVGAGI come from the germline V gene. The germline V and J ends were trimmed by 4 bases and 5 bases, with 11 bases remaining between them. CDR3 loop: CASSSPTRTEAFF. CDR3 DNA sequence: TGTGCCAGCAGTTCCCCCACACGGACTGAAGCTTTCTTT.